This TCR beta chain originates from a study of blood T cell repertoires in COVID-19. This clone was counted a single time. The CDR3 sequence is 16 residues long. Original processing notes: How many nucleated cells were present was estimated from reference gene primer amplification. Assay used: immunoSEQ multiplex PCR; TCRdb lists only in-frame clones, some missing. That table is the source of V, J and clone size, and D and trimming were worked out from the DNA. The top ten hold around 20% of the sample, which has approximately 46,000 clones, 81% seen once. The Seattle site enrolled patients during active infection and followed them longitudinally.

This receptor was taken from an elderly woman with COVID-19, enrolled during active disease. The chain links TRBV21-1 to TRBJ2-5; the DNA was not used to check the table's D call, TRBD1. TRBV21-1 is shown as a pseudogene. Sequencing used peripheral blood. The CDR3 spells CASRRDRGRDQETQYF. The CDR3 coding sequence is TGTGCCAGCAGACGGGACAGGGGACGAGACCAAGAGACCCAGTACTTC.